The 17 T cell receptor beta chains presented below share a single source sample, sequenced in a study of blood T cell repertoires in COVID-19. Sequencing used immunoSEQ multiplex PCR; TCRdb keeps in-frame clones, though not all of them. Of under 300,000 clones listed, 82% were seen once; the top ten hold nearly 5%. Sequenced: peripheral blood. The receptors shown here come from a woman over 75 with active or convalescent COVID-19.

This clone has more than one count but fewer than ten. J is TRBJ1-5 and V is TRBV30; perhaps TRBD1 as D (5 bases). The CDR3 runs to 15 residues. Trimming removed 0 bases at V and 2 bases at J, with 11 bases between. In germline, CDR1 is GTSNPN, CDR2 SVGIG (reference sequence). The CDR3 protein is CAWSVAGSGNQPQHF. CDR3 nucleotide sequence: TGTGCCTGGAGTGTAGCAGGGTCGGGCAATCAGCCCCAGCATTTT.

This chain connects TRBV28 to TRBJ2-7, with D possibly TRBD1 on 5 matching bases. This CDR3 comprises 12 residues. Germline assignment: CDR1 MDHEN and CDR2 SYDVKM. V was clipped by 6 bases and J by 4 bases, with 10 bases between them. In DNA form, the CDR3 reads TGTGCCAGCAGCACGACAGAATACGAGCAGTACTTC. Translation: CASSTTEYEQYF.

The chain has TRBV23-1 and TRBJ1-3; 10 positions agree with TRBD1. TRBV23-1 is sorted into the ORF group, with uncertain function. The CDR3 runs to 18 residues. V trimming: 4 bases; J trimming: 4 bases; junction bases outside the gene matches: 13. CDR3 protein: CASSLCFLGTGDGNTIYF. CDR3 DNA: TGCGCCAGCAGTCTCTGTTTTTTAGGGACAGGGGACGGAAACACCATATATTTT.

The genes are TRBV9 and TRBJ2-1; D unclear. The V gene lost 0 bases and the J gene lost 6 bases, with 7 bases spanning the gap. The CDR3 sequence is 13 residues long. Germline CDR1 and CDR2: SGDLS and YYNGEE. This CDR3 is CASSVGSGNEQFF. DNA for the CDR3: TGTGCCAGCAGCGTAGGCTCCGGCAATGAGCAGTTCTTC.

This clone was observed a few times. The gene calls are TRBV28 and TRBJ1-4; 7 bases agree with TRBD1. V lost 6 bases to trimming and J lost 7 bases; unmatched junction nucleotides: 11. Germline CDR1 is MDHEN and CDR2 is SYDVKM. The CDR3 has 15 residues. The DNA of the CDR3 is TGTGCCAGCAGACCGCTGGGACGGGACAGTGAAAAACTGTTTTTT. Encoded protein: CASRPLGRDSEKLFF.

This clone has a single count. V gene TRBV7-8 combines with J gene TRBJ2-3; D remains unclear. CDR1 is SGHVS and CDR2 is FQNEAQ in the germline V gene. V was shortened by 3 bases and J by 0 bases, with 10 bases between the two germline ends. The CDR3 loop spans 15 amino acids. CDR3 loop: CASSLTGYSTDTQYF. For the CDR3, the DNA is TGTGCCAGCAGCTTGACGGGTTATAGCACAGATACGCAGTATTTT.

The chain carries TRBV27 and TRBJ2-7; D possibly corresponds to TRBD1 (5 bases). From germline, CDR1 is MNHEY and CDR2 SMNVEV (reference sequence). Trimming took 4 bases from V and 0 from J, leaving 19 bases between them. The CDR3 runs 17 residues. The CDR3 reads CASSSIPAGSSSYEQYF. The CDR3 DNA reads TGTGCCAGCAGTTCAATACCGGCAGGGTCTAGCTCCTACGAGCAGTACTTC.

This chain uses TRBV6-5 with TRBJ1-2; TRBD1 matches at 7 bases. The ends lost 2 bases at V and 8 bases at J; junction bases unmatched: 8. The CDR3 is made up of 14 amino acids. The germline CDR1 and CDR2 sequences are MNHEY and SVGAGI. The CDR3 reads CASSYRGGGEGYTF. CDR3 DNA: TGTGCCAGCAGTTACCGAGGGGGCGGGGAGGGCTACACCTTC.

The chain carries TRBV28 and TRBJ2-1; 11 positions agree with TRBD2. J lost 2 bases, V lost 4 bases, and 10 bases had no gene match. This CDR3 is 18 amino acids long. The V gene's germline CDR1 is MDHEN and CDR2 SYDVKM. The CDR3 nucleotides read TGTGCCAGCAGTTCCCTTGGGTATAGCGGGGGGGCCTACAATGAGCAGTTCTTC. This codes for CASSSLGYSGGAYNEQFF.

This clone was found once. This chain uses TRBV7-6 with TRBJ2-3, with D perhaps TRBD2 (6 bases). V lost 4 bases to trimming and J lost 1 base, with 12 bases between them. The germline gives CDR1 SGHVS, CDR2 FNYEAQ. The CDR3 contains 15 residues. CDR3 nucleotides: TGTGCCAGCAGCTCCAGGGAGGTGCGCACAGATACGCAGTATTTT. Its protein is CASSSREVRTDTQYF.

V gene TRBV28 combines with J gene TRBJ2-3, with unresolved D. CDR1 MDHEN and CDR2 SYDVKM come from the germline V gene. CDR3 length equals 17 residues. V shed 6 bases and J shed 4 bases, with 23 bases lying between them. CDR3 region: CASSSRIGRASPDTQYF. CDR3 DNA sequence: TGTGCCAGCAGCTCAAGGATTGGGCGCGCATCCCCAGATACGCAGTATTTT.

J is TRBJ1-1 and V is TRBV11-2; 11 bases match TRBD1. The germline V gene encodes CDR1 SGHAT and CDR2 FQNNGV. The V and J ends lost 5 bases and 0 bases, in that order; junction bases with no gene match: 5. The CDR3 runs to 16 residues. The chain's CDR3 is CASSAGQGALNTEAFF. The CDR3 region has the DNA TGTGCCAGCAGCGCCGGACAGGGGGCTTTGAACACTGAAGCTTTCTTT.

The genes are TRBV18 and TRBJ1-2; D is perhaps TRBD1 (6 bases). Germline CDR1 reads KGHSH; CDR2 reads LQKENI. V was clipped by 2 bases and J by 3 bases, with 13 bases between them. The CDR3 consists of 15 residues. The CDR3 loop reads CASSPITGQDYGYTF. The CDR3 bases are TGTGCCAGCTCACCAATAACAGGGCAGGACTATGGCTACACCTTC.

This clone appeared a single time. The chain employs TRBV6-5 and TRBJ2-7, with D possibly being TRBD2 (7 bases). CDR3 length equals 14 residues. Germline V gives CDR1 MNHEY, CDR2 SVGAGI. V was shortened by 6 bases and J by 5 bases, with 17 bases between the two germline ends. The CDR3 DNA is TGTGCCAGCAGCGGTAGGGGGGGCTTGGACGAGCAGTACTTC. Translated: CASSGRGGLDEQYF.

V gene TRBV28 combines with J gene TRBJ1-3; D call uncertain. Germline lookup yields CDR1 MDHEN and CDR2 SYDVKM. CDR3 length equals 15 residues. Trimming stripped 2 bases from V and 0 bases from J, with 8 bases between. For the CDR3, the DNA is TGTGCCAGCAGTTTAACCACCTACTCTGGAAACACCATATATTTT. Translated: CASSLTTYSGNTIYF.

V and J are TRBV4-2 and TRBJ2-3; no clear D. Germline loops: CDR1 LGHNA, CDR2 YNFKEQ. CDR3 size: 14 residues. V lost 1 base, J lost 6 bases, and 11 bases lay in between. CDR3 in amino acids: CASSQGREADTQYF. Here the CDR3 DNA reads TGTGCCAGCAGCCAAGGACGCGAGGCTGATACGCAGTATTTT.

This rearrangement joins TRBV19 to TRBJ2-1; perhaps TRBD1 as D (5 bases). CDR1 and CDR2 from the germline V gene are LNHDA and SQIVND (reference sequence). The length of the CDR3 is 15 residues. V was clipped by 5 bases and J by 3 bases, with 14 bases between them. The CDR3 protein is CASSPLTGFYNEQFF. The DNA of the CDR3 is TGTGCCAGTAGTCCGCTAACAGGATTCTACAATGAGCAGTTCTTC.